The 17 T cell receptor beta chains below all came from one sample that was sequenced in a study of blood T cell repertoires in COVID-19. Measured with immunoSEQ multiplex PCR; TCRdb has only the in-frame clones, and not every one. The profile shows 9,000 to 15,000 clones, just over 70% of them singletons. Sequenced: peripheral blood. The receptors shown here come from a man aged 60 to 69 with COVID-19, enrolled during active disease.

CDR3 DNA sequence: TGTGCCAGCAGCAAAGACCCCCGGGTCCAGTACTTC. Translating gives CASSKDPRVQYF. The V gene is TRBV21-1, the J gene TRBJ2-7; TRBD2 reflects the table's D call only, with no check against the DNA. TRBV21-1 is a listed pseudogene. The CDR3 has 12 amino acids.

The chain carries TRBV7-8 and TRBJ1-3, with D possibly matching TRBD1 (5 bases). CDR3 size: 16 residues. The germline V gene has CDR1 SGHVS and CDR2 FQNEAQ. V was shortened by 6 bases and J by 0 bases, with 15 bases between the two germline ends. CDR3 amino acids: CASRTLGGDSGNTIYF. CDR3 bases: TGTGCCAGCAGGACCCTCGGGGGAGACTCTGGAAACACCATATATTTT.

The genes are TRBV7-2 and TRBJ2-1, with 7 bases matching TRBD2. This CDR3 is built from 16 residues. From germline, CDR1 is SGHTA and CDR2 FQGNSA. Trimming took 0 bases from V and 4 from J; bases not matched to a gene: 6. CDR3 bases: TGTGCCAGCAGCTTAGCCCGGACTAGGAGGTACAATGAGCAGTTCTTC. This sequence encodes CASSLARTRRYNEQFF.

This rearrangement joins TRBV10-3 to TRBJ2-3, with 8 bases lining up with TRBD1. The CDR3 has 15 amino acids. Germline CDR1 ENHRY, CDR2 SYGVKD. Trimming cost V 4 bases and J 0 bases; bases outside gene matches: 3. The CDR3 DNA is TGTGCCATCAGTGGACAGGGGTCTAGCACAGATACGCAGTATTTT. Translated: CAISGQGSSTDTQYF.

In this sample, this clone turned up a few times. CDR3 loop: CASSFGQVTGELFF. The CDR3 DNA reads as TGTGCCAGCAGTTTTGGACAGGTCACCGGGGAGCTGTTTTTT. The V and J genes are TRBV28 and TRBJ2-2, with 7 bases matching TRBD1. The CDR3 is 14 residues long. V lost 3 bases and J lost 4; bases outside the gene matches: 2. Germline V gene sequence: CDR1 MDHEN, CDR2 SYDVKM. Full variable domain (remainder filled in from reference TRBV28 and TRBJ2-2): DVKVTQSSRYLVKRTGEKVFLECVQDMDHENMFWYRQDPGLGLRLIYFSYDVKMKEKGDIPEGYSVSREKKERFSLILESASTNQTSMYLCASSFGQVTGELFFGEGSRLTVL.

This clone turned up a few times. This rearrangement joins TRBV4-3 to TRBJ2-2; a possible D gene is TRBD1 (6 bases). CDR1 LGHNA and CDR2 YSLEER come from the germline V gene. V was shortened by 0 bases and J by 6 bases, with 14 bases between the two germline ends. This CDR3 is built from 16 residues. CDR3 sequence: CASSQDWAGVAGELFF. In DNA form, the CDR3 reads TGCGCCAGCAGCCAAGATTGGGCAGGGGTGGCCGGGGAGCTGTTTTTT.

J is TRBJ1-1 and V is TRBV2; a weak D match, TRBD1 (5 bases). CDR1 SNHLY and CDR2 FYNNEI come from the germline V gene. The CDR3 is made up of 13 amino acids. V dropped 6 bases and J dropped 1 base, with 9 bases sitting between them. CDR3 sequence: CASRDRENTEAFF. In DNA, the CDR3 is TGTGCCAGCAGAGACAGAGAGAACACTGAAGCTTTCTTT.

This clone was counted a single time. The chain couples TRBV7-9 to TRBJ1-1, with D possibly being TRBD1 (5 bases). Germline V gene sequence: CDR1 SEHNR, CDR2 FQNEAQ (reference sequence). The length of the CDR3 is 13 residues. The V gene lost 5 bases and the J gene lost 2 bases, with 9 bases spanning the gap. In DNA, the CDR3 is TGTGCCAGCAGCCGACAGAGTAACACTGAAGCTTTCTTT. It specifies CASSRQSNTEAFF.

The chain carries TRBV19 and TRBJ2-1; 7 nucleotides line up with TRBD2. There are 16 residues in the CDR3. The V and J ends lost 4 bases and 6 bases, in that order; junction bases with no gene match: 12. The V gene's germline CDR1 is LNHDA and CDR2 SQIVND (reference sequence). CDR3 in amino acids: CASSTWAGVSGNEQFF. CDR3 coding DNA: TGTGCCAGTAGTACGTGGGCGGGGGTATCAGGCAATGAGCAGTTCTTC.

The gene calls are TRBV27 and TRBJ2-1, with D possibly TRBD2 on 5 matching bases. V was clipped by 5 bases and J by 2 bases, with 19 bases between them. Germline CDR1 and CDR2: MNHEY and SMNVEV (reference sequence). The CDR3 runs to 17 residues. The CDR3 region is CASSIEDPAGPYNEQFF. The DNA for the CDR3 is TGTGCCAGCAGTATCGAGGACCCCGCGGGCCCCTACAATGAGCAGTTCTTC.

This chain links TRBV19 with TRBJ2-7; D perhaps matches TRBD2 (6 bases). Trimming left V 6 bases short and J 2 bases short, with 14 bases between. Germline-derived CDR1 and CDR2 are LNHDA and SQIVND (reference sequence). The CDR3 has 14 residues. DNA of the CDR3: TGTGCCAGTAGCCTGGGACTCCATGCCTACGAGCAGTACTTC. It codes for CASSLGLHAYEQYF.

About this clone itself: The sample has other DNA sequences that encode this CDR3 too. The chain combines TRBV27 with TRBJ2-3; maybe TRBD2 (5 bases). The CDR3 consists of 14 residues. V shed 0 bases and J shed 3 bases, with 7 bases lying between them. Germline loops: CDR1 MNHEY, CDR2 SMNVEV (reference sequence). The CDR3 DNA follows: TGTGCCAGCAGTTTATCGGCGGGTACAGATACGCAGTATTTT. Translation: CASSLSAGTDTQYF.

V usage is TRBV10-3 and J usage is TRBJ2-2, with 8 bases fitting TRBD1. In germline, CDR1 is ENHRY, CDR2 SYGVKD. The V gene end was trimmed by 0 bases and the J gene end by 7 bases; junction bases not matched to a gene: 1. CDR3 length: 14 residues. CDR3 sequence: CAISESGQGGELFF. The CDR3 region has the DNA TGTGCCATCAGTGAGTCCGGACAGGGCGGGGAGCTGTTTTTT.

The chain couples TRBV14 to TRBJ1-4, with 10 nucleotides matching TRBD1. CDR3 length: 16 residues. Trimming removed 3 bases from V and 8 bases from J; junction bases left unmatched: 9. The germline V gene encodes CDR1 SGHDN and CDR2 FVKESK. The CDR3 is CASSHTRTGGGEKLFF. CDR3 bases: TGTGCCAGCAGCCACACCCGGACAGGGGGAGGCGAAAAACTGTTTTTT.

This chain joins TRBV27 and TRBJ2-3, with TRBD1 as a possible D gene (6 bases). Germline V lookup: CDR1 MNHEY, CDR2 SMNVEV (reference sequence). The CDR3 has 16 residues. Trimming shortened V by 6 bases and J by 0 bases, and 16 bases separated the two germline ends. The CDR3 DNA is TGTGCCAGCAGCCGTCAGACAGGTACTAGCACAGATACGCAGTATTTT. Its protein product is CASSRQTGTSTDTQYF.

The rearrangement links TRBV19 to TRBJ2-1; 9 nucleotides agree with TRBD1. The CDR3 consists of 14 residues. Germline trimming cut 9 bases from V and 4 bases from J; bases unmatched to any gene: 7. CDR1 and CDR2 (germline): LNHDA, SQIVND (reference sequence). CDR3 amino acids: CASMGTGKYNEQFF. The CDR3 nucleotides are TGTGCCAGCATGGGGACAGGGAAGTACAATGAGCAGTTCTTC.

This clone was observed a handful of times. This chain uses TRBV2 with TRBJ2-2; tentative D call: TRBD1 (6 bases). V was clipped by 6 bases and J by 3 bases, with 17 bases between them. From germline, CDR1 is SNHLY and CDR2 FYNNEI. The CDR3 is 16 amino acids. The CDR3 spells CASRPTRRTDTGELFF. The CDR3 nucleotides are TGTGCCAGCAGGCCGACTCGGCGGACAGACACCGGGGAGCTGTTTTTT. Together with reference TRBV2 and TRBJ2-2, the CDR3 gives the full variable domain: EPEVTQTPSHQVTQMGQEVILRCVPISNHLYFYWYRQILGQKVEFLVSFYNNEISEKSEIFDDQFSVERPDGSNFTLKIRSTKLEDSAMYFCASRPTRRTDTGELFFGEGSRLTVL.